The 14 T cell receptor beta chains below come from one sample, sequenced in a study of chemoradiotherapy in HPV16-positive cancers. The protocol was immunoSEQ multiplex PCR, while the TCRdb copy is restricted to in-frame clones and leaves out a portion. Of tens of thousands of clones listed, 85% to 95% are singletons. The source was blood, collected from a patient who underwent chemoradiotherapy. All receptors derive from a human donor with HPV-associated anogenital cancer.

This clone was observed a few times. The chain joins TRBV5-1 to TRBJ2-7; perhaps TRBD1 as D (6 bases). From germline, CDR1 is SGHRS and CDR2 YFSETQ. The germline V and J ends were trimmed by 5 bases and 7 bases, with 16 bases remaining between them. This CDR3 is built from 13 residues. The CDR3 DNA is TGCGCCAGCAGACAGGGTGGGATGGATGAGCAGTACTTC. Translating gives CASRQGGMDEQYF.

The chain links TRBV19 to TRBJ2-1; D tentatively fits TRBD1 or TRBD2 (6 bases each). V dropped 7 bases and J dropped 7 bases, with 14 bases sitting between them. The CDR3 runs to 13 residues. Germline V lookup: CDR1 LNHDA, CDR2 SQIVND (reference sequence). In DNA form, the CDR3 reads TGTGCCAGTACTGGGGGGCGGAGGAATGAGCAGTTCTTC. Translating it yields CASTGGRRNEQFF.

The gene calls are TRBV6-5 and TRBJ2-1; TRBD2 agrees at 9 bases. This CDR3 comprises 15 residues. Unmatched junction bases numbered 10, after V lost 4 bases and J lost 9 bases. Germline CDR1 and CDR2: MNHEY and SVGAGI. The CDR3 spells CASSSGSGGRGEQFF. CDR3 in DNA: TGTGCCAGCAGTTCCGGAAGCGGGGGGAGAGGTGAGCAGTTCTTC.

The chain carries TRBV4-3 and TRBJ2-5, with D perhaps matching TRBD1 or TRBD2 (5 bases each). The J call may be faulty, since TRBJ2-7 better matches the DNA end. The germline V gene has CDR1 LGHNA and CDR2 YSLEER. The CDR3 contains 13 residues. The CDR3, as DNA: TGCGCCAGCAGCCAGGATGTGGGACACGAGCAGTACTTC. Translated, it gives CASSQDVGHEQYF.

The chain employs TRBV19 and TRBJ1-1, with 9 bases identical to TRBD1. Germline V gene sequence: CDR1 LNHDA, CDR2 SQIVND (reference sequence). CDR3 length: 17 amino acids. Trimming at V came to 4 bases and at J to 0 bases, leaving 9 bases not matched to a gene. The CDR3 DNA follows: TGTGCCAGTAGTACGCCCGGACAGGGGATTTTGAACACTGAAGCTTTCTTT. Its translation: CASSTPGQGILNTEAFF.

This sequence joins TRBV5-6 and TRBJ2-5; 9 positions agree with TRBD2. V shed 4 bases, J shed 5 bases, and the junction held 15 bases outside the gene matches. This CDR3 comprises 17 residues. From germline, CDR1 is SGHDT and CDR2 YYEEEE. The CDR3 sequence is CASSRRQGGRARETQYF. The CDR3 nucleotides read TGTGCCAGCAGCCGTAGACAGGGCGGGAGGGCCAGGGAGACCCAGTACTTC. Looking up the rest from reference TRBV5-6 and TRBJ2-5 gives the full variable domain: DAGVTQSPTHLIKTRGQQVTLRCSPKSGHDTVSWYQQALGQGPQFIFQYYEEEERQRGNFPDRFSGHQFPNYSSELNVNALLLGDSALYLCASSRRQGGRARETQYFGPGTRLLVL.

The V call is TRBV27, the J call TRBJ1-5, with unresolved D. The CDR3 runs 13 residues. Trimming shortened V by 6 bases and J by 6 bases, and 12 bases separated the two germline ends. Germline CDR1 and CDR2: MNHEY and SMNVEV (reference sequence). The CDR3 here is CASSPFVSQPQHF. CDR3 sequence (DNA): TGTGCCAGCAGCCCCTTCGTTAGTCAGCCCCAGCATTTT.

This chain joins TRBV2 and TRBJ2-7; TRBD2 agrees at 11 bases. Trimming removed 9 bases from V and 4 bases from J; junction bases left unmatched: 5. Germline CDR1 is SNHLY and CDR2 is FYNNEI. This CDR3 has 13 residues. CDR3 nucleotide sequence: TGTGCCAGTGGACTAGCGGGCCTGTACGAGCAGTACTTC. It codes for CASGLAGLYEQYF. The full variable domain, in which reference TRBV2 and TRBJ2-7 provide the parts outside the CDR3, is EPEVTQTPSHQVTQMGQEVILRCVPISNHLYFYWYRQILGQKVEFLVSFYNNEISEKSEIFDDQFSVERPDGSNFTLKIRSTKLEDSAMYFCASGLAGLYEQYFGPGTRLTVT.

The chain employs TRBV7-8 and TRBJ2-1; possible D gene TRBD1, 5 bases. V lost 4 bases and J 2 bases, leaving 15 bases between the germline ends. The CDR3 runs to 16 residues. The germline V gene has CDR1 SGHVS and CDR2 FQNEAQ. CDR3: CASSSQGHRAYNEQFF. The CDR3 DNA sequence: TGTGCCAGCAGCTCCCAAGGACACCGTGCCTACAATGAGCAGTTCTTC. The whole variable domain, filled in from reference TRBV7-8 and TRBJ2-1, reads GAGVSQSPRYKVAKRGQDVALRCDPISGHVSLFWYQQALGQGPEFLTYFQNEAQLDKSGLPSDRFFAERPEGSVSTLKIQRTQQEDSAVYLCASSSQGHRAYNEQFFGPGTRLTVL.

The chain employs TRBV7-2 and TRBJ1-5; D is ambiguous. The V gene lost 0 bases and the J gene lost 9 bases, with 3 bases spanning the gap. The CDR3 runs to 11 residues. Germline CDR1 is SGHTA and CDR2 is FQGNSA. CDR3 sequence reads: CASSLAGPQHF. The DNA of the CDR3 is TGTGCCAGCAGCTTAGCGGGGCCCCAGCATTTT.

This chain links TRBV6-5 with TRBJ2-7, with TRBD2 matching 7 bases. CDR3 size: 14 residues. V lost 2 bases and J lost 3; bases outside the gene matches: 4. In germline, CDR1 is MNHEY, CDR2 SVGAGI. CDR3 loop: CASSYAGEIYEQYF. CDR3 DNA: TGTGCCAGCAGTTACGCGGGAGAAATCTACGAGCAGTACTTC.

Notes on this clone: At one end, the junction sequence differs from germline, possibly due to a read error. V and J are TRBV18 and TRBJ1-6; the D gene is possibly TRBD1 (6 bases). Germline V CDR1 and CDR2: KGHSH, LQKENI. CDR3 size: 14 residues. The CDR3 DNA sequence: TGTGCCAGCTCCCCACAGGGTGGGGATTCACCCCTCCACTTT. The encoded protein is CASSPQGGDSPLHF.

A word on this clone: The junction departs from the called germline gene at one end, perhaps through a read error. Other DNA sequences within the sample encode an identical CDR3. CDR3 loop: CSARNRAGYTF. The CDR3 DNA is TGCAGTGCTAGAAACAGGGCTGGCTACACTTTC. J is TRBJ1-2 and V is TRBV20-1; D is possibly TRBD1 (6 bases). The CDR3 contains 11 residues. In germline, CDR1 is DFQATT, CDR2 SNEGSKA (reference sequence).

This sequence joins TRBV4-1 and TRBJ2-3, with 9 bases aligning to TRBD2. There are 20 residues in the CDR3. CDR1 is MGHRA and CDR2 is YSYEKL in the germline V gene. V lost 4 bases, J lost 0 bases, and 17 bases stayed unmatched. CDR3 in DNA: TGCGCCAGCAGCCCGGCGGGTAGCGGGGGTGTTGAATTTAGCACAGATACGCAGTATTTT. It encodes CASSPAGSGGVEFSTDTQYF.